One sample yielded the 13 T cell receptor beta chains listed below, sequenced in a study of beta chain features in type 1 diabetes. The isolated RNA, all of it, was reverse transcribed, so expressed TCRB transcripts were what got sequenced. Measured with immunoSEQ multiplex PCR; TCRdb has only the in-frame clones, and not every one. The sample holds around 350,000 clones, over 9.5% seen once. The source material was naive CD4+ T cells from blood. All receptors derive from a man between 18 and 35 years old in good health.

The rearrangement uses TRBV30 and TRBJ1-4, with TRBD1 identical over 7 bases. From germline, CDR1 is GTSNPN and CDR2 SVGIG (reference sequence). There are 13 residues in the CDR3. V lost 4 bases and J lost 6; bases outside the gene matches: 5. In nucleotides, the CDR3 is TGTGCCTGGAAGACAGGGTCTGATGAAAAACTGTTTTTT. This codes for CAWKTGSDEKLFF. Together with reference TRBV30 and TRBJ1-4, the CDR3 gives the full variable domain: SQTIHQWPATLVQPVGSPLSLECTVEGTSNPNLYWYRQAAGRGLQLLFYSVGIGQISSEVPQNLSASRPQDRQFILSSKKLLLSDSGFYLCAWKTGSDEKLFFGSGTQLSVL.

This clone showed up just a few times. The rearrangement links TRBV25-1 to TRBJ2-3, with a possible D match to TRBD2 (6 bases). This CDR3 contains 13 residues. V lost 10 bases and J 3 bases, leaving 14 bases between the germline ends. Germline V gene data show CDR1 as MGHDK and CDR2 as SYGVNS. The CDR3 nucleotides are TGTGCCACCTCGGGACTCGGGACAGATACGCAGTATTTT. Encoded protein: CATSGLGTDTQYF.

This clone was counted between two and nine times. V and J are TRBV5-4 and TRBJ2-3, with D possibly being TRBD1 (5 bases). The CDR3 has 15 residues. The germline V gene has CDR1 SGHNT and CDR2 YYREEE (reference sequence). Trimming took off 4 bases at V and 1 base at J, with 13 bases between the two ends. The CDR3 nucleotides read TGTGCCAGCAGCCCCCAGGGCCGGGGCACAGATACGCAGTATTTT. Translated, it gives CASSPQGRGTDTQYF.

This clone was seen only a few times. The rearrangement links TRBV7-9 to TRBJ2-7; 11 bases agree with TRBD2. CDR3 size: 15 residues. Germline lookup yields CDR1 SEHNR and CDR2 FQNEAQ (reference sequence). Trimming took 7 bases from V and 3 from J; bases not matched to a gene: 8. CDR3 protein: CASIRSGGAIYEQYF. Written as DNA, the CDR3 is TGTGCCAGCATCCGTAGCGGGGGGGCGATCTACGAGCAGTACTTC.

The rearrangement joins TRBV29-1 to TRBJ2-7, with 7 bases that match TRBD1. CDR1 and CDR2 from the germline V gene are SQVTM and ANQGSEA. Trimming cost V 7 bases and J 2 bases; bases outside gene matches: 8. The CDR3 spans 13 residues. As DNA, the CDR3 is TGCAGCGCCGAGGGGGCTTCCCCCTACGAGCAGTACTTC. Its protein product is CSAEGASPYEQYF.

This clone was found a few times. The chain couples TRBV5-6 to TRBJ1-2; D remains unclear. The V end lost 0 bases, the J end lost 7 bases, and 16 bases lay between the germline ends. This CDR3 has 15 residues. Looked up from germline, CDR1 is SGHDT and CDR2 is YYEEEE. This CDR3 is CASSLVSAGSGGYTF. CDR3 nucleotide sequence: TGTGCCAGCAGCTTGGTATCCGCGGGGAGCGGTGGCTACACCTTC.

This chain uses TRBV5-1 with TRBJ2-2; D might be TRBD1 (6 bases). Germline V lookup: CDR1 SGHRS, CDR2 YFSETQ. The CDR3 runs 12 residues. V lost 6 bases and J lost 3, with 6 bases in between. CDR3 protein: CASNRDTGELFF. Written as DNA, the CDR3 is TGCGCCAGCAACAGGGACACCGGGGAGCTGTTTTTT.

CDR3 sequence reads: CAWSGGQNTIYF. The CDR3 DNA follows: TGTGCCTGGAGTGGGGGACAAAACACCATATATTTT. The rearrangement links TRBV30 to TRBJ1-3; tentatively, D is TRBD1 (6 bases). Germline CDR1 is GTSNPN and CDR2 is SVGIG (reference sequence). V was trimmed by 1 base and J by 6 bases, leaving 7 bases between them. The CDR3 runs to 12 residues.

The chain uses TRBV10-3 and TRBJ2-7; 7 bases line up with TRBD1. Germline V gene sequence: CDR1 ENHRY, CDR2 SYGVKD. This CDR3 is built from 11 residues. The V segment lost 6 bases and the J segment 5 bases; nucleotides outside the gene matches: 1. The CDR3 region is CAISGQDEQYF. Written as DNA, the CDR3 is TGTGCCATCAGCGGACAGGACGAGCAGTACTTC.

The V call is TRBV5-1, the J call TRBJ2-7, with D perhaps TRBD2 (6 bases). V was clipped by 4 bases and J by 2 bases, with 16 bases between them. The germline V gene encodes CDR1 SGHRS and CDR2 YFSETQ. The CDR3 totals 15 residues. The CDR3, as DNA: TGCGCCAGCAGCAGACTAGATCGGGGCACCTACGAGCAGTACTTC. The encoded protein is CASSRLDRGTYEQYF.

Only a few counts were recorded for this clone. The rearrangement links TRBV19 to TRBJ1-2, with TRBD1 matching 7 bases. Losses at the gene ends were 7 bases for V and 6 bases for J; bases not matched to a gene: 11. The CDR3 is 14 amino acids. The germline CDR1 and CDR2 sequences are LNHDA and SQIVND (reference sequence). The CDR3: CASTVTGRIDGYTF. The CDR3 DNA reads as TGTGCCAGTACCGTGACAGGGAGGATCGATGGCTACACCTTC. Filled out from reference TRBV19 and TRBJ1-2, the complete variable domain reads DGGITQSPKYLFRKEGQNVTLSCEQNLNHDAMYWYRQDPGQGLRLIYYSQIVNDFQKGDIAEGYSVSREKKESFPLTVTSAQKNPTAFYLCASTVTGRIDGYTFGSGTRLTVV.

A few counts support this clone. The chain is built from TRBV14 and TRBJ2-1; 7 bases agree with TRBD2. Germline V gives CDR1 SGHDN, CDR2 FVKESK. V lost 3 bases, J lost 3 bases, and 2 bases stayed unmatched. The CDR3 is made up of 14 amino acids. The CDR3: CASSQSGGYNEQFF. The CDR3, as DNA: TGTGCCAGCAGCCAGTCGGGGGGCTACAATGAGCAGTTCTTC.

V is TRBV15 and J is TRBJ2-3; a possible D gene is TRBD1 (7 bases). In germline, CDR1 is LNHNV, CDR2 YYDKDF (reference sequence). The CDR3 has 18 residues. V shed 0 bases and J shed 1 base, with 17 bases lying between them. The CDR3: CATSRDQQGTYGTDTQYF. The CDR3 DNA reads TGTGCCACCAGCAGAGACCAACAGGGGACTTACGGCACAGATACGCAGTATTTT. The full variable domain, in which reference TRBV15 and TRBJ2-3 provide the parts outside the CDR3, is DAMVIQNPRYQVTQFGKPVTLSCSQTLNHNVMYWYQQKSSQAPKLLFHYYDKDFNNEADTPDNFQSRRPNTSFCFLDIRSPGLGDTAMYLCATSRDQQGTYGTDTQYFGPGTRLTVL.